These 2 T cell receptor beta chains were sequenced from one sample in a study of Graves' ophthalmopathy and Graves' hyperthyroidism. Using RNA transcripts, the TCR beta CDR3 regions were amplified. After a first-round RT-PCR with HTBI primers, a second-round multiplex PCR was run. TCRdb independently ran MiXCR on the multiplex PCR reads; one entry per CDR3 protein. The table shows 400,000 to 450,000 distinct CDR3 sequences, with under 25% occurring only once. The sample comprised peripheral blood. Receptors were obtained from a woman between 18 and 29 years old with stable Graves' hyperthyroidism.

The chain has TRBV11-3 and TRBJ2-2; maybe TRBD2 (5 bases). Deletions cut 4 bases from V and 2 bases from J, with 11 bases between. In germline, CDR1 is SGHNT, CDR2 YENEEA. CDR3 length equals 15 residues. CDR3: CASSSNGVNTGELFF. CDR3 nucleotide sequence: TGTGCCAGCAGCTCTAACGGGGTAAACACCGGGGAGCTGTTTTTT.

This clonotype showed up many times. V usage is TRBV7-4 and J usage is TRBJ1-1, with 10 bases identical to TRBD1. With V trimmed by 1 base and J by 0 bases, 14 bases remained unmatched. This CDR3 region has 20 residues. Germline CDR1 and CDR2: SGHVT and SQSDAQ. As DNA, the CDR3 is TGTGCCAGCAGCTTAGAGTCGGGACAGGGGCGGTTCAACTTGAACACTGAAGCTTTCTTT. Translated, it gives CASSLESGQGRFNLNTEAFF. Drawing the rest from reference TRBV7-4 and TRBJ1-1, the complete variable domain is GAGVSQSPRYKVAKRGRDVALRCDSISGHVTLYWYRQTLGQGSEVLTYSQSDAQRDKSGRPSGRFSAERPERSVSTLKIQRTEQGDSAVYLCASSLESGQGRFNLNTEAFFGQGTRLTVV.